This TCR beta chain was recovered during a study of blood T cells in healthy people across ages. Findings and caveats of the study: With unsorted PBMCs, a conclusive comparison of naive versus antigen-experienced cells was not possible.

This clonotype was counted a few times. Antigen specificity is unknown. One end of the junction varies from germline; a read error may be responsible. Then a second PCR, running roughly 7 to 11 cycles, was carried out with a sample-barcoded 5' primer and a J-beta primer mix. TCRdb fed the 5' RACE reads into MiXCR, producing one record per CDR3 protein. The sample has around 1.7 million distinct CDR3 sequences; under 30% are singletons. PBMCs were isolated at a quantity of at least 6 million per sample. CDR3 length equals 14 residues. Germline V gene lookup returns CDR1 MNHEY and CDR2 SVGAGI. The sequencing sample was made of blood. The sequence derives from a woman between 25 and 40 years old in good health. The chain couples TRBV6-5 to TRBJ1-4, with TRBD1 matching 7 bases. The CDR3 region is CANSRDSHNEKLFF. The CDR3 bases are TGTGCCAACAGTCGGGACAGCCATAATGAAAAACTGTTTTTT.